Below, one TCR beta chain is given with its context. Its target is unknown. Individuals having autoimmune disease history or systemic immunosuppression were not enrolled. This record comes from a study of OX40 agonist ivuxolimab in advanced cancers. As for the study in general: Patients were approximately 80% male with ages roughly 20 to 85, mean approximately 55. Study-wide results and caveats: Circulating CD4+ and CD8+ T cells showed clonal expansion by week 6 at 0.1 to 3.0 mg/kg.

The CDR3 is made up of 16 amino acids. CDR1 is MNHEY, CDR2 SVGAGI, per germline. With 0 bases clipped from V and 7 bases from J, the junction kept 8 bases outside the gene matches. Only in-frame clones appear in the TCRdb table, and some are missing; sequencing was by immunoSEQ multiplex PCR. The sample comprises around 80,000 clones, roughly 87% of which are singletons, and about 3% rests with the top ten. The chain recombines TRBV6-5 with TRBJ2-2; 7 nucleotides line up with TRBD2. The clonotype was recovered from an adult with an advanced solid tumor such as melanoma, head and neck, liver or kidney cancer. The sequencing used CD4+ or CD8+ T cells sorted from blood, collected in a trial of the OX40 agonist ivuxolimab. CDR3: CASSYSERGPYGELFF. The CDR3 DNA reads as TGTGCCAGCAGTTACTCAGAGCGGGGACCCTACGGGGAGCTGTTTTTT.